One sample yielded the 28 T cell receptor beta chains listed below, sequenced in a study of blood T cell repertoires in COVID-19 (dated by TCRdb to the early 2020s). To prepare the library, the immunoSEQ multiplex PCR assay was applied. Imported from immuneACCESS, the table was reduced by TCRdb to in-frame sequences with V and J called. These copies leave out some clones; in studies compared against another copy, an unresolved V gene accounts for under half, and the cause of the remainder is not known. The sample profile shows 95,000 to 150,000 clones; roughly 88% of them were found once. Less than 8% of the sample is in the top ten clones. Sequencing was done on a sample of peripheral blood. Receptors originate from a man between 50 and 59 years old with acute or convalescent COVID-19.

The rearrangement links TRBV24-1 to TRBJ2-1; 8 positions agree with TRBD2. With V trimmed by 6 bases and J by 6 bases, 9 bases remained unmatched. There are 15 residues in the CDR3. Germline CDR1 reads KGHDR; CDR2 reads SFDVKD. The CDR3 DNA sequence: TGTGCCACCAGTAGGTCGGGACTAGTAAGCAATGAGCAGTTCTTC. It codes for CATSRSGLVSNEQFF.

This chain joins TRBV6-5 and TRBJ2-3, with 9 bases identical to TRBD2. The CDR3 is 15 amino acids. Germline V gene lookup returns CDR1 MNHEY and CDR2 SVGAGI. V dropped 4 bases and J dropped 0; count of bases not matched to a gene: 2. CDR3 in amino acids: CASSLLAGSTDTQYF. In DNA form, the CDR3 reads TGTGCCAGCAGTTTACTAGCGGGTAGCACAGATACGCAGTATTTT.

The chain has TRBV13 and TRBJ2-5; TRBD2 might be the D (5 bases). The CDR3 contains 14 residues. Germline loops: CDR1 PRHDT, CDR2 FYEKMQ (reference sequence). V lost 1 base, J lost 7 bases, and 13 bases lay in between. The CDR3 DNA is TGTGCCAGCAGCTTAGAGTCCCGGGAAGGGACCCAGTACTTC. This codes for CASSLESREGTQYF.

This clone has a single count. This chain uses TRBV7-9 with TRBJ1-1; the D is unclear. V was cut by 3 bases and J by 7 bases, with 9 bases left in between. CDR3 length equals 12 residues. Germline CDR1 reads SEHNR; CDR2 reads FQNEAQ (reference sequence). The CDR3 region is CASSLNSLEAFF. CDR3 coding DNA: TGTGCCAGCAGCTTGAACAGCCTTGAAGCTTTCTTT.

The rearrangement uses TRBV5-1 and TRBJ2-2, with TRBD1 matching over 11 bases. V shed 2 bases, J shed 2 bases, and the junction held 2 bases outside the gene matches. This CDR3 contains 16 residues. Germline-derived CDR1 and CDR2 are SGHRS and YFSETQ. This CDR3 is CASSFRTGGNTGELFF. The CDR3 DNA follows: TGCGCCAGCAGCTTTCGGACAGGGGGCAACACCGGGGAGCTGTTTTTT.

This chain uses TRBV12-3 or TRBV12-4 with TRBJ2-1; maybe TRBD2 (5 bases). V was shortened by 6 bases and J by 2 bases, with 8 bases between the two germline ends. This CDR3 contains 13 residues. The CDR3 nucleotides are TGTGCCAGCAGACCAGCGGCCTACAATGAGCAGTTCTTC. Translating gives CASRPAAYNEQFF.

The chain joins TRBV5-6 to TRBJ2-2; no clear D gene. V shed 0 bases and J shed 2 bases, with 11 bases lying between them. The germline gives CDR1 SGHDT, CDR2 YYEEEE. The CDR3 covers 16 residues. The CDR3 loop reads CASSLVPNQNTGELFF. In DNA, the CDR3 is TGTGCCAGCAGCTTGGTGCCTAACCAAAACACCGGGGAGCTGTTTTTT.

This clone was recorded once. This rearrangement joins TRBV18 to TRBJ2-7, with TRBD1 matching over 9 bases. Losses at the gene ends were 2 bases for V and 5 bases for J; bases not matched to a gene: 7. The CDR3 runs to 15 residues. Germline V CDR1 and CDR2: KGHSH, LQKENI. The CDR3 nucleotides are TGTGCCAGCTCACCAGGTTATCGGACAGGGGACGAGCAGTACTTC. Encoded protein: CASSPGYRTGDEQYF.

The gene calls are TRBV27 and TRBJ2-1; 10 bases line up with TRBD2. J lost 7 bases, V lost 3 bases, and 6 bases had no gene match. The CDR3 is 15 amino acids. Germline V gene data show CDR1 as MNHEY and CDR2 as SMNVEV (reference sequence). The CDR3 reads CASSLLLAGRNEQFF. The CDR3, as DNA: TGTGCCAGCAGTTTGTTACTAGCGGGAAGAAATGAGCAGTTCTTC.

The V and J genes are TRBV3-1 (or the pseudogene TRBV3-2) and TRBJ2-5, with 10 bases matching TRBD2. Germline CDR1 and CDR2: LGHDT and YNNKEL (reference sequence). V lost 0 bases to trimming and J lost 1 base; unmatched junction nucleotides: 8. The CDR3 length is 18 residues. CDR3 sequence reads: CASSQDVRASGSQETQYF. The CDR3 DNA reads as TGTGCCAGCAGCCAAGATGTTAGGGCTAGCGGGAGCCAAGAGACCCAGTACTTC.

The V call is TRBV2, the J call TRBJ2-4, with 10 bases that match TRBD1. The CDR3 extends over 15 amino acids. The trim removed 6 bases at V and 5 bases at J, leaving 7 bases unmatched. Looked up from germline, CDR1 is SNHLY and CDR2 is FYNNEI. The CDR3 loop reads CASSKDRGRENIQYF. CDR3 nucleotides: TGTGCCAGCAGCAAAGACAGGGGGCGTGAAAACATTCAGTACTTC. The variable domain in full, completed from reference TRBV2 and TRBJ2-4, reads EPEVTQTPSHQVTQMGQEVILRCVPISNHLYFYWYRQILGQKVEFLVSFYNNEISEKSEIFDDQFSVERPDGSNFTLKIRSTKLEDSAMYFCASSKDRGRENIQYFGAGTRLSVL.

CDR3 sequence (DNA): TGTGCCAGCAGCCGACGACAGGGGGCGGCCTACGAGCAGTACTTC. Amino acid sequence: CASSRRQGAAYEQYF. V is TRBV11-3 and J is TRBJ2-7, with 10 bases that match TRBD1. The length of the CDR3 is 15 residues. The germline V gene has CDR1 SGHNT and CDR2 YENEEA. V lost 5 bases to trimming and J lost 2 bases; unmatched junction nucleotides: 6.

The chain's CDR3 is CASSVDATMNTEAFF. The DNA for the CDR3 is TGTGCCAGCAGCGTAGATGCCACTATGAACACTGAAGCTTTCTTT. The chain carries TRBV9 and TRBJ1-1; D uncertain. The V gene lost 0 bases and the J gene lost 0 bases, with 9 bases spanning the gap. This CDR3 comprises 15 residues. Per the germline V gene, CDR1 is SGDLS and CDR2 is YYNGEE.

There are a few counts of this clone. V and J are TRBV2 and TRBJ1-6, with TRBD1 matching 7 bases. V gave up 6 bases and J gave up 8 bases; unmatched junction bases: 7. The CDR3 totals 14 residues. The germline gives CDR1 SNHLY, CDR2 FYNNEI. The chain's CDR3 is CASSSQGGDSPLHF. The CDR3, as DNA: TGTGCCAGCAGCTCCCAGGGGGGTGATTCACCCCTCCACTTT.

This chain connects TRBV5-1 to TRBJ1-2, with D possibly being TRBD1 (6 bases). Trimming took off 3 bases at V and 4 bases at J, with 16 bases between the two ends. This CDR3 spans 15 amino acids. Germline V lookup: CDR1 SGHRS, CDR2 YFSETQ. The CDR3 loop is CASSSEVQGTYGYTF. CDR3 nucleotide sequence: TGCGCCAGCAGCTCGGAGGTGCAGGGGACCTATGGCTACACCTTC.

The V call is TRBV28, the J call TRBJ1-5, with 7 positions matching TRBD1. Germline CDR1 MDHEN, CDR2 SYDVKM. The CDR3 consists of 15 residues. With 6 bases clipped from V and 1 base from J, the junction kept 6 bases outside the gene matches. The CDR3 DNA reads TGTGCCAGCAGGAGACAGGGCGAGAGCAATCAGCCCCAGCATTTT. Protein sequence: CASRRQGESNQPQHF.

A few counts support this clone. The chain recombines TRBV30 with TRBJ1-4, with 7 positions matching TRBD1. The CDR3 has 17 amino acids. Looked up from germline, CDR1 is GTSNPN and CDR2 is SVGIG (reference sequence). Unmatched junction bases numbered 17, after V lost 7 bases and J lost 3 bases. The CDR3 here is CASSTDRALKANEKLFF. For the CDR3, the DNA is TGTGCCTCTTCAACAGACAGGGCTTTGAAGGCTAATGAAAAACTGTTTTTT.

This chain joins TRBV19 and TRBJ2-7; a possible D gene is TRBD2 (6 bases). Germline V CDR1 and CDR2: LNHDA, SQIVND (reference sequence). Trimming cost V 1 base and J 5 bases, with 15 bases left between them. CDR3 size: 15 residues. The CDR3: CASSIAGADGDEQYF. CDR3 DNA sequence: TGTGCCAGTAGTATAGCGGGAGCGGACGGGGACGAGCAGTACTTC.

This chain links TRBV7-2 with TRBJ2-5; 7 bases agree with TRBD1. This CDR3 has 15 amino acids. Germline-derived CDR1 and CDR2 are SGHTA and FQGNSA. Trimming removed 3 bases from V and 0 bases from J; junction bases left unmatched: 4. CDR3 DNA sequence: TGTGCCAGCAGCTTTGGCAGGGGGTACCAAGAGACCCAGTACTTC. Protein product: CASSFGRGYQETQYF.

The rearrangement links TRBV28 to TRBJ1-2; TRBD1 matches 8 bases. CDR1 MDHEN and CDR2 SYDVKM come from the germline V gene. V dropped 3 bases and J dropped 4; count of bases not matched to a gene: 1. The CDR3 contains 13 residues. CDR3 in amino acids: CASSLGQVYGYTF. Here the CDR3 DNA reads TGTGCCAGCAGTTTGGGACAGGTCTATGGCTACACCTTC.

The chain has TRBV5-1 and TRBJ2-7; D not resolved. CDR1 and CDR2 from the germline V gene are SGHRS and YFSETQ. The V gene lost 2 bases and the J gene lost 0 bases, with 9 bases spanning the gap. This CDR3 spans 14 amino acids. This CDR3 reads CASSFFESSYEQYF. The CDR3 nucleotides read TGCGCCAGCAGCTTTTTTGAGAGCTCCTACGAGCAGTACTTC.

The chain carries TRBV29-1 and TRBJ2-7; TRBD1 matches at 7 bases. The CDR3 is 15 residues long. Germline CDR1 is SQVTM and CDR2 is ANQGSEA. V was clipped by 1 base and J by 6 bases; unmatched bases: 12. The CDR3 region is CSVEGGSWTGPEQYF. Here the CDR3 DNA reads TGCAGCGTTGAAGGCGGTTCTTGGACAGGCCCCGAGCAGTACTTC.

This rearrangement joins TRBV11-3 to TRBJ2-7; TRBD2 matches 9 bases. CDR1 and CDR2 from the germline V gene are SGHNT and YENEEA. Losses at the gene ends were 5 bases for V and 1 base for J; bases not matched to a gene: 6. CDR3 length: 15 amino acids. This CDR3 is CASSQTSGLSYEQYF. As DNA, the CDR3 is TGTGCCAGCAGCCAGACTAGCGGCTTGTCCTACGAGCAGTACTTC.

This chain connects TRBV7-2 to TRBJ2-5; 13 bases are shared with TRBD2. The CDR3 covers 15 residues. Unmatched junction bases numbered 5, after V lost 6 bases and J lost 4 bases. Germline V gives CDR1 SGHTA, CDR2 FQGNSA. The CDR3 sequence: CASSRTSGSRETQYF. CDR3 DNA: TGTGCCAGCAGTCGGACTAGCGGGAGCAGAGAGACCCAGTACTTC.

This clone was counted a single time. The CDR3 here is CASSQVGPTNIQYF. For the CDR3, the DNA is TGTGCCAGCAGCCAAGTGGGCCCAACGAACATTCAGTACTTC. The V call is TRBV14, the J call TRBJ2-4; D uncertain. The CDR3 sequence is 14 residues long. Per germline, CDR1 SGHDN and CDR2 FVKESK. Trimming removed 1 base at V and 7 bases at J, with 11 bases between.

V and J are TRBV7-8 and TRBJ2-5; a possible D gene is TRBD1 (6 bases). The germline V gene has CDR1 SGHVS and CDR2 FQNEAQ. CDR3 length equals 13 residues. Trimming cost V 5 bases and J 2 bases, with 9 bases left between them. Written as DNA, the CDR3 is TGTGCCAGCAGCCGGACAGTACAAGAGACCCAGTACTTC. Residues: CASSRTVQETQYF.

The chain uses TRBV29-1 and TRBJ2-4; 8 bases fit TRBD1. Germline lookup yields CDR1 SQVTM and CDR2 ANQGSEA. V lost 5 bases to trimming and J lost 6 bases; unmatched junction nucleotides: 3. CDR3 length: 12 residues. The CDR3 loop is CSVRQGRNIQYF. CDR3 DNA: TGCAGCGTTAGACAGGGGCGAAACATTCAGTACTTC.

The chain uses TRBV5-4 and TRBJ2-7; D gene ambiguous. From germline, CDR1 is SGHNT and CDR2 YYREEE (reference sequence). The CDR3 covers 14 residues. V was clipped by 0 bases and J by 6 bases, with 13 bases between them. CDR3 residues: CASSLDPGLGEQYF. The CDR3 DNA reads TGTGCCAGCAGCTTGGATCCCGGGTTGGGCGAGCAGTACTTC.